This T cell receptor (beta chain) appears in the sequencing data of a study of blood T cell repertoires in COVID-19. As for the study in general: PBMCs, B-cell-depleted T cells, or T cells were the source of the cDNA or gDNA that made up the material.

The J segment lost 0 bases and the V segment lost 5 bases, leaving 4 bases of the junction unmatched. Germline V gene lookup returns CDR1 MNHEY and CDR2 SMNVEV (reference sequence). The length of the CDR3 is 17 residues. Generated by immunoSEQ multiplex PCR, the TCRdb table keeps only in-frame clones and is missing some. In the table there are around 310,000 clones, more than 75% of which are singletons. This sequence was found in a woman in her forties or fifties with active or convalescent COVID-19. The sequencing sample was made of peripheral blood. This chain links TRBV27 with TRBJ2-2; TRBD2 aligns across 12 bases. CDR3 in DNA: TGTGCCAGCAGTCACGGACTAGCGGGACCGAACACCGGGGAGCTGTTTTTT. Encoded protein: CASSHGLAGPNTGELFF.